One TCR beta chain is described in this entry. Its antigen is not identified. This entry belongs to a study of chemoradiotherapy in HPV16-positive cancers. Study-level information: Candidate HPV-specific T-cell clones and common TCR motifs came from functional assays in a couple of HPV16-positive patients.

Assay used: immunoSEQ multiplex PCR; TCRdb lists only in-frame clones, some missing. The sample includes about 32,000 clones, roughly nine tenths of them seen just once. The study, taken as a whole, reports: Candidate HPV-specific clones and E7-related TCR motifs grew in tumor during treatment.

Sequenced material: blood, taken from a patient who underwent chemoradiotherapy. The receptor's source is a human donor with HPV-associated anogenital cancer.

CDR3 region: CASSMNRGSYEQYF. CDR3 DNA sequence: TGTGCCAGTAGTATGAACAGGGGTAGCTACGAGCAGTACTTC. The chain has TRBV19 and TRBJ2-7, with 7 bases fitting TRBD1. Trimming removed 3 bases from V and 3 bases from J; junction bases left unmatched: 5. Per the germline V gene, CDR1 is LNHDA and CDR2 is SQIVND (reference sequence). This CDR3 has 14 amino acids.